One and the same sample provided the 29 T cell receptor beta chains below, sequenced in a study of cytomegalovirus exposure and HLA in healthy donors. Amplification used 60 Vbeta primers and 13 Jbeta primers. Repertoires were generated with immunoSEQ multiplex PCR, while TCRdb's copy carries only in-frame clones and drops some. This table holds about 110,000 clones, 55% to 75% found once. Source material: PBMCs. The receptors were sampled from a woman in her 70s in good health and CMV-seropositive.

The chain recombines TRBV4-1 with TRBJ1-2, with 7 bases matching TRBD1. This CDR3 is built from 16 residues. Germline CDR1 and CDR2: MGHRA and YSYEKL. The J segment lost 4 bases and the V segment lost 0 bases, leaving 8 bases of the junction unmatched. CDR3 coding DNA: TGCGCCAGCAGCCAAGATCGCCCAGGGGGGCCCTATGGCTACACCTTC. It yields the protein CASSQDRPGGPYGYTF.

J is TRBJ2-3 and V is TRBV4-3; TRBD2 matches at 9 bases. The CDR3 consists of 16 residues. Germline CDR1 LGHNA, CDR2 YSLEER. After removal of 8 bases from V and 2 bases from J, the junction contained 11 bases not matched to a gene. DNA of the CDR3: TGCGCCAGCCGCCCGAACGCGGGGGGGGTCACAGATACGCAGTATTTT. This gives the protein CASRPNAGGVTDTQYF.

V usage is TRBV7-2 and J usage is TRBJ1-2; maybe TRBD1 (6 bases). The CDR3 has 16 residues. Germline values: CDR1 SGHTA, CDR2 FQGNSA. Trimming shortened V by 0 bases and J by 3 bases, and 14 bases separated the two germline ends. The CDR3, as DNA: TGTGCCAGCAGCTTAGCGGGAGGGGGGGGCGACTATGGCTACACCTTC. It specifies CASSLAGGGGDYGYTF.

The rearrangement uses TRBV18 and TRBJ1-4, with a weak D call TRBD1 (5 bases). Germline assignment: CDR1 KGHSH and CDR2 LQKENI. The CDR3 covers 13 residues. Trimming removed 5 bases from V and 6 bases from J, with 10 bases in between. CDR3 residues: CASSVSRDEKLFF. CDR3 nucleotide sequence: TGTGCCAGCTCAGTCTCCAGGGATGAAAAACTGTTTTTT.

The rearrangement joins TRBV5-1 to TRBJ2-5; 11 bases match TRBD1. The CDR3 is 15 amino acids. V shed 4 bases, J shed 3 bases, and the junction held 5 bases outside the gene matches. Germline lookup yields CDR1 SGHRS and CDR2 YFSETQ. The CDR3 protein is CASSGGTGGKETQYF. In DNA form, the CDR3 reads TGCGCCAGCAGCGGGGGGACAGGGGGGAAAGAGACCCAGTACTTC.

J is TRBJ2-7 and V is TRBV30; D ambiguous. Trimming took 0 bases from V and 7 from J, leaving 7 bases between them. This CDR3 has 11 amino acids. Per the germline V gene, CDR1 is GTSNPN and CDR2 is SVGIG (reference sequence). The CDR3 loop is CAWSVLTEQYF. CDR3 nucleotide sequence: TGTGCCTGGAGTGTACTGACTGAGCAGTACTTC.

This clone was seen only a few times. Other DNA sequences in this sample translate to the same CDR3. The chain is built from TRBV2 and TRBJ1-1; no definite D call. The CDR3 consists of 13 residues. V shed 5 bases and J shed 0 bases, with 7 bases lying between them. Germline V CDR1 and CDR2: SNHLY, FYNNEI. The CDR3 bases are TGTGCCAGCAGTCTTCAGGTGAACACTGAAGCTTTCTTT. Translating it yields CASSLQVNTEAFF.

This chain joins TRBV7-2 and TRBJ2-7; TRBD1 aligns across 8 bases. Germline V gene data show CDR1 as SGHTA and CDR2 as FQGNSA. V lost 4 bases, J lost 0 bases, and 8 bases stayed unmatched. This CDR3 spans 16 amino acids. CDR3 DNA sequence: TGTGCCAGCAGCTACGGGACAGGAACGGGCTCCTACGAGCAGTACTTC. Residues: CASSYGTGTGSYEQYF.

The chain couples TRBV4-1 to TRBJ1-4; D remains ambiguous. Germline assignment: CDR1 MGHRA and CDR2 YSYEKL. The CDR3 consists of 15 residues. The V end lost 4 bases, the J end lost 4 bases, and 13 bases lay between the germline ends. CDR3 in amino acids: CASSLYGEGNEKLFF. The CDR3 DNA follows: TGCGCCAGCAGCCTTTACGGGGAGGGTAATGAAAAACTGTTTTTT.

V usage is TRBV10-3 and J usage is TRBJ1-6, with D hard to call. The germline V gene has CDR1 ENHRY and CDR2 SYGVKD. V lost 2 bases and J 4 bases, leaving 6 bases between the germline ends. This CDR3 region has 14 residues. The CDR3 nucleotides are TGTGCCATCAGTGAGACAGTGTATAATTCACCCCTCCACTTT. This translates into CAISETVYNSPLHF.

The chain recombines TRBV4-3 with TRBJ2-7; possible D gene TRBD2, 7 bases. The CDR3 length is 16 residues. In germline, CDR1 is LGHNA, CDR2 YSLEER. Trimming cost V 0 bases and J 5 bases, with 17 bases left between them. Here the CDR3 DNA reads TGCGCCAGCAGCCAAGATCACGGGGGGCCGAGAAACGAGCAGTACTTC. Encoded protein: CASSQDHGGPRNEQYF.

The chain has TRBV7-2 and TRBJ1-1; D gene uncertain. Germline V CDR1 and CDR2: SGHTA, FQGNSA. The CDR3 has 14 amino acids. The V end lost 5 bases, the J end lost 5 bases, and 15 bases lay between the germline ends. CDR3 amino acids: CASSPYPGRTEAFF. CDR3 nucleotides: TGTGCCAGCAGCCCCTACCCGGGGAGGACTGAAGCTTTCTTT.

The genes are TRBV4-3 and TRBJ1-5, with D unresolved. The CDR3 is 15 amino acids. V was shortened by 0 bases and J by 9 bases, with 15 bases between the two germline ends. Germline V gene data show CDR1 as LGHNA and CDR2 as YSLEER. CDR3 DNA: TGCGCCAGCAGCCAAGATTACGACGCGGTGGTGCCCCAGCATTTT. It specifies CASSQDYDAVVPQHF.

The CDR3, as DNA: TGTGCCAGCAGCCCAGGGACTAGCGGGGGAGATACGCAGTATTTT. Protein product: CASSPGTSGGDTQYF. The chain joins TRBV7-9 to TRBJ2-3; 14 bases are shared with TRBD2. The V gene end was trimmed by 5 bases and the J gene end by 5 bases; junction bases not matched to a gene: 3. This CDR3 spans 15 amino acids. In germline, CDR1 is SEHNR, CDR2 FQNEAQ (reference sequence).

J is TRBJ1-5 and V is TRBV27; D perhaps matches TRBD1 (6 bases). This CDR3 has 17 residues. V was clipped by 3 bases and J by 1 base, with 16 bases between them. Germline values: CDR1 MNHEY, CDR2 SMNVEV (reference sequence). The CDR3 nucleotides read TGTGCCAGCAGTTTTGGGACATTCTTCGGGAGCAATCAGCCCCAGCATTTT. Protein sequence: CASSFGTFFGSNQPQHF.

The chain couples TRBV2 to TRBJ1-2; no definite D call. The V end was cut by 7 bases, the J end by 6 bases, with 18 bases between. Germline V lookup: CDR1 SNHLY, CDR2 FYNNEI. This CDR3 region has 14 residues. The CDR3 DNA reads TGTGCCAGCATCGACGGGGAATTTGGAGATGGCTACACCTTC. Its protein is CASIDGEFGDGYTF.

This chain links TRBV2 with TRBJ2-3, with a possible D match to TRBD2 (5 bases). The CDR3 covers 15 residues. Germline CDR1 and CDR2: SNHLY and FYNNEI. V was pared by 7 bases and J by 0 bases, with 14 bases between. DNA for the CDR3: TGTGCCAGCACCCGCGGAGGTTACAGCACAGATACGCAGTATTTT. This codes for CASTRGGYSTDTQYF.

The chain uses TRBV5-4 and TRBJ2-7, with TRBD1 identical over 8 bases. Germline assignment: CDR1 SGHNT and CDR2 YYREEE (reference sequence). The CDR3 has 15 residues. J lost 0 bases, V lost 4 bases, and 6 bases had no gene match. In nucleotides, the CDR3 is TGTGCCAGCAGCCCCGGACAGGGTAGCTCCTACGAGCAGTACTTC. Its translation is CASSPGQGSSYEQYF.

J is TRBJ2-7 and V is TRBV7-8; TRBD2 matches at 11 bases. This CDR3 is built from 16 residues. With V trimmed by 1 base and J by 2 bases, 4 bases remained unmatched. Germline loops: CDR1 SGHVS, CDR2 FQNEAQ. The CDR3 DNA reads as TGTGCCAGCAGCTTAGGGGGGACTAGCGGTACCTACGAGCAGTACTTC. It is translated as CASSLGGTSGTYEQYF.

This clone was seen more than once but under ten times. The rearrangement joins TRBV19 to TRBJ2-1, with 9 bases identical to TRBD1. Germline CDR1 reads LNHDA; CDR2 reads SQIVND (reference sequence). The CDR3 is 16 residues long. V dropped 3 bases and J dropped 10; count of bases not matched to a gene: 13. CDR3 nucleotides: TGTGCCAGTAGTATGGTGGACAGGGGCCGCCCCCAGGAGCAGTTCTTC. Protein: CASSMVDRGRPQEQFF. The whole variable domain, remainder taken from reference TRBV19 and TRBJ2-1, is DGGITQSPKYLFRKEGQNVTLSCEQNLNHDAMYWYRQDPGQGLRLIYYSQIVNDFQKGDIAEGYSVSREKKESFPLTVTSAQKNPTAFYLCASSMVDRGRPQEQFFGPGTRLTVL.

This clone was seen only a few times. The rearrangement links TRBV18 to TRBJ1-2; D gene uncertain. There are 12 residues in the CDR3. V shed 3 bases and J shed 10 bases, with 12 bases lying between them. Germline loops: CDR1 KGHSH, CDR2 LQKENI. DNA of the CDR3: TGTGCCAGCTCACCCACCGGGAGGGCCTACACCTTC. Translated: CASSPTGRAYTF.

The chain joins TRBV19 to TRBJ1-5; TRBD1 aligns across 8 bases. The length of the CDR3 is 14 residues. The V gene's germline CDR1 is LNHDA and CDR2 SQIVND (reference sequence). Trimming at V came to 3 bases and at J to 2 bases, leaving 0 bases not matched to a gene. CDR3 sequence reads: CASSMGQGNQPQHF. CDR3 nucleotides: TGTGCCAGTAGTATGGGACAGGGCAATCAGCCCCAGCATTTT. Full variable domain (outside the CDR3, taken from reference TRBV19 and TRBJ1-5): DGGITQSPKYLFRKEGQNVTLSCEQNLNHDAMYWYRQDPGQGLRLIYYSQIVNDFQKGDIAEGYSVSREKKESFPLTVTSAQKNPTAFYLCASSMGQGNQPQHFGDGTRLSIL.

V usage is TRBV6-5 and J usage is TRBJ2-5; 7 bases line up with TRBD2. CDR3 length equals 16 residues. Germline V gene sequence: CDR1 MNHEY, CDR2 SVGAGI. V gave up 0 bases and J gave up 2 bases; unmatched junction bases: 6. CDR3 nucleotide sequence: TGTGCCAGCAGTTACTCCCCGGCTAGCGGACAAGAGACCCAGTACTTC. Translating it yields CASSYSPASGQETQYF.

This rearrangement joins TRBV7-6 to TRBJ2-3, with D perhaps TRBD2 (7 bases). V dropped 5 bases and J dropped 2 bases, with 17 bases sitting between them. This CDR3 spans 16 amino acids. Per germline, CDR1 SGHVS and CDR2 FNYEAQ. DNA of the CDR3: TGTGCCAGCAGCCCCCTCTGGGCGGGGGCCACAGATACGCAGTATTTT. As protein: CASSPLWAGATDTQYF.

J is TRBJ2-3 and V is TRBV10-3; 12 positions match TRBD2. The CDR3 is 14 amino acids. Germline V gene data show CDR1 as ENHRY and CDR2 as SYGVKD. Losses at the gene ends were 7 bases for V and 5 bases for J; bases not matched to a gene: 4. The CDR3 loop is CAIKASGGVDTQYF. The CDR3 DNA is TGTGCCATCAAGGCTAGCGGGGGGGTAGATACGCAGTATTTT.

This rearrangement joins TRBV19 to TRBJ2-7, with D possibly being TRBD2 (6 bases). V dropped 5 bases and J dropped 6 bases, with 20 bases sitting between them. The germline V gene encodes CDR1 LNHDA and CDR2 SQIVND (reference sequence). This CDR3 has 15 residues. Written as DNA, the CDR3 is TGTGCCAGTAGTGCCCAGCTCGGGACTTCGAGCGAGCAGTACTTC. It is translated as CASSAQLGTSSEQYF. The whole variable domain, filled in from reference TRBV19 and TRBJ2-7, reads DGGITQSPKYLFRKEGQNVTLSCEQNLNHDAMYWYRQDPGQGLRLIYYSQIVNDFQKGDIAEGYSVSREKKESFPLTVTSAQKNPTAFYLCASSAQLGTSSEQYFGPGTRLTVT.

The V and J genes are TRBV10-3 and TRBJ2-1, with 7 bases lining up with TRBD1. Germline V lookup: CDR1 ENHRY, CDR2 SYGVKD. The ends lost 10 bases at V and 5 bases at J; junction bases unmatched: 14. This CDR3 spans 15 amino acids. For the CDR3, the DNA is TGTGCCACAACCAGGGGGTATGAAGGGAACAATGAGCAGTTCTTC. Translated: CATTRGYEGNNEQFF.

The chain couples TRBV10-3 to TRBJ1-6; a possible D gene is TRBD1 (5 bases). The length of the CDR3 is 15 residues. Per the germline V gene, CDR1 is ENHRY and CDR2 is SYGVKD. The V gene lost 6 bases and the J gene lost 8 bases, with 17 bases spanning the gap. In DNA form, the CDR3 reads TGTGCCATCAGCCGGGGGGGAGGGGAGGATTCACCCCTCCACTTT. Translating it yields CAISRGGGEDSPLHF.

This clone was seen a few times. CDR3: CSVGGAGEQYF. The CDR3 DNA reads as TGCAGCGTTGGTGGGGCTGGCGAGCAGTACTTC. The rearrangement links TRBV29-1 to TRBJ2-7, with D possibly being TRBD1 (5 bases). The CDR3 extends over 11 amino acids. V lost 4 bases and J lost 6, with 10 bases in between. The germline V gene encodes CDR1 SQVTM and CDR2 ANQGSEA.